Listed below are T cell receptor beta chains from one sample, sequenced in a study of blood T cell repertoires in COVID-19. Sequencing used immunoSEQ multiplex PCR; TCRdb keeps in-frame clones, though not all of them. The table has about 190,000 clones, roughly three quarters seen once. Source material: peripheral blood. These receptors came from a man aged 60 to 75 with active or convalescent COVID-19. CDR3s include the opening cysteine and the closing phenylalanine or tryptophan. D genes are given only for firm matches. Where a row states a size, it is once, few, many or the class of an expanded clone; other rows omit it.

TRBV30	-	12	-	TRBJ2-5	TGTGCCTGGAGTGCCCGCCGGGAGACCCAGTACTTC	CAWSARRETQYF
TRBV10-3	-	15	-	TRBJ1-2	TGTGCCATCACCACGGATAGGCAGGCGAAGAATGGCTACACCTTC	CAITTDRQAKNGYTF
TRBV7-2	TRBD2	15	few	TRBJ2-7	TGTGCCAGCAGCTTAGGGGCTAGCGGGAGTTACGAGCAGTACTTC	CASSLGASGSYEQYF
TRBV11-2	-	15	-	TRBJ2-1	TGTGCCAGCAGCTTATTGGGCCCCTCCTACAATGAGCAGTTCTTC	CASSLLGPSYNEQFF
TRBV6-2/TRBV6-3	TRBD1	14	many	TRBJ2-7	TGTGCCAGCAGTTACTCCAGGGGGTGGGACGAGCAGTACTTC	CASSYSRGWDEQYF
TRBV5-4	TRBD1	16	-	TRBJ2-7	TGTGCCAGCAGCTTGGAGCCCAGGGGGCCCCTTTACGAGCAGTACTTC	CASSLEPRGPLYEQYF
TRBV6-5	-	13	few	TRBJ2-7	TGTGCCAGCGGATCCTCAGGGCCCTACGAGCAGTACTTC	CASGSSGPYEQYF
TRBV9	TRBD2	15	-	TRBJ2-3	TGTGCCAGCTCGACTAGCGGGGGTAGCACAGATACGCAGTATTTT	CASSTSGGSTDTQYF
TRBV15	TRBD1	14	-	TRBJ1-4	TGTGCCACCAGCGGGCGACAGGGCTGGGAAAAACTGTTTTTT	CATSGRQGWEKLFF
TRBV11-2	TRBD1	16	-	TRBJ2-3	TGTGCCAGCAGCTTCTCGTACAGGGGGCCTACAGATACGCAGTATTTT	CASSFSYRGPTDTQYF
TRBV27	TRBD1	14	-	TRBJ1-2	TGTGCCAGCGTCTCCCTCGCAGGGGGTTATGGCTACACCTTC	CASVSLAGGYGYTF
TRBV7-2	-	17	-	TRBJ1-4	TGTGCCAGCAGCGATCCTCTCGGGGGTTCCCCTAATGAAAAACTGTTTTTT	CASSDPLGGSPNEKLFF
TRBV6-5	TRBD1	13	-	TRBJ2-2	TGTGCCAGCAGCACGGACAGGGCCGGGGAGCTGTTTTTT	CASSTDRAGELFF
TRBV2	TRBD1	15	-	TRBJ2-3	TGTGCCAGCAGTGAAGGGACAGGGGGGACAGATACGCAGTATTTT	CASSEGTGGTDTQYF
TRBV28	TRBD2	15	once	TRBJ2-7	TGTGCCAGCAGTTTATGGCGGGAGGGCCTCGACGAGCAGTACTTC	CASSLWREGLDEQYF
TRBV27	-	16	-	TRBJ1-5	TGTGCCAGCAGTTTGGGCAGCAACGTGGGCAATCAGCCCCAGCATTTT	CASSLGSNVGNQPQHF
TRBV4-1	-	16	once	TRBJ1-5	TGCGCCAGCAGCCTCGCCGCCCCAGGCTACAATCAGCCCCAGCATTTT	CASSLAAPGYNQPQHF
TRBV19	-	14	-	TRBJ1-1	TGTGCCAGTAGTGTAAGCAGGGGATACACTGAAGCTTTCTTT	CASSVSRGYTEAFF
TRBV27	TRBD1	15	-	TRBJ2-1	TGTGCCAGCAGTTTAGGGGGACAGGGGTACAATGAGCAGTTCTTC	CASSLGGQGYNEQFF
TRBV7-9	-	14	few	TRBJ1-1	TGTGCCAGCAGCTCGGAGTGGGGGCTTACTGAAGCTTTCTTT	CASSSEWGLTEAFF
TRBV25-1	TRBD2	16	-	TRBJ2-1	TGTGCCAGCATCCCCCCGGGTAGCGGGAGGGCGGGTGAGCAGTTCTTC	CASIPPGSGRAGEQFF
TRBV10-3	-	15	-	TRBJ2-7	TGTGCCATCAGTGAGACGAGTCGGGGGGCCCACGAGCAGTACTTC	CAISETSRGAHEQYF
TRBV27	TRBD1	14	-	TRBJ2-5	TGTGCCAGCAGTCCCTGGGACAGGCAAGAGACCCAGTACTTC	CASSPWDRQETQYF